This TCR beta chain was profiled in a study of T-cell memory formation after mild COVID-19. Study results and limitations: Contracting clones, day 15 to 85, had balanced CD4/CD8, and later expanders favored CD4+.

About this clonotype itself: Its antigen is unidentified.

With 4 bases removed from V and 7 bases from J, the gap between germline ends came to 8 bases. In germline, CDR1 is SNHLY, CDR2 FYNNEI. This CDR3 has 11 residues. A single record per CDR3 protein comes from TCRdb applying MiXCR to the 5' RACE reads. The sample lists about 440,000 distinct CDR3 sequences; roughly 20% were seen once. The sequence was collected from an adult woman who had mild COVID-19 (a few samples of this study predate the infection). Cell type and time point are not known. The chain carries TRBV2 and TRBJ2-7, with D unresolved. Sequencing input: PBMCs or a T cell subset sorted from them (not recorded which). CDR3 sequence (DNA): TGTGCCAGCAGTGCGGAGTGGGAGCAGTACTTC. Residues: CASSAEWEQYF.